This record looks at one T cell receptor beta chain sequence and its context. Its specificity is unknown. V was clipped by 1 base and J by 5 bases, with 14 bases between them. CDR1 and CDR2 (germline): SGHTA, FQGNSA. The CDR3 totals 15 residues. The sample belongs to a study of Graves' ophthalmopathy and Graves' hyperthyroidism. The study, taken as a whole, reports: Cross-validated, the 13-signature model showed 87.88%/81.08% sensitivity/specificity, and 80%/75% in the test set.

Exclusion applied to patients with other autoimmune diseases, uncontrolled infections, pregnancy or lactation. Scientists amplified the TCR beta CDR3 regions from RNA transcripts. The first-round RT-PCR employed HTBI primers together with the Qiagen OneStep RT-PCR kit. A multiplex PCR was then performed as the second round. MiXCR was run by TCRdb on the multiplex PCR reads, yielding one entry per CDR3 protein. The sample consists of roughly 160,000 distinct CDR3 sequences, less than 45% of them appearing once. This clonotype originated in a woman aged 35 to 49 with Graves' ophthalmopathy. Sequenced input: peripheral blood. The rearrangement links TRBV7-2 to TRBJ1-1; D unclear. The CDR3 sequence is CASSLGGVSSTEAFF. In DNA form, the CDR3 reads TGTGCCAGCAGCTTAGGCGGGGTCAGTAGTACTGAAGCTTTCTTT.